Listed here are 23 T cell receptor beta chains from one sample, sequenced in a study of blood T cell repertoires in COVID-19. TCRdb's copy holds only in-frame clones and misses some; the assay was immunoSEQ multiplex PCR. The sample contains roughly 70,000 clones, around 90% of which appear only once. Sequencing used peripheral blood. These receptors were collected from a human donor with active COVID-19. The donor label of this sample is uncertain.

V usage is TRBV11-3 and J usage is TRBJ1-3; TRBD1 might be the D (6 bases). Between the trimmed V and J ends, which lost 6 bases and 0 bases, there was a span of 15 bases. This CDR3 is built from 16 residues. Germline V gene data show CDR1 as SGHNT and CDR2 as YENEEA. The CDR3 loop reads CASRQTGMNSGNTIYF. The CDR3, as DNA: TGTGCCAGCAGGCAAACAGGGATGAACTCTGGAAACACCATATATTTT.

This chain links TRBV30 with TRBJ1-2, with a possible D match to TRBD1 (5 bases). The germline CDR1 and CDR2 sequences are GTSNPN and SVGIG (reference sequence). V was pared by 2 bases and J by 7 bases, with 8 bases between. CDR3 length: 11 residues. The CDR3 nucleotides are TGTGCCTGGAGTTTGGGGGGTGGCTACACCTTC. Translating it yields CAWSLGGGYTF.

This sequence joins TRBV2 and TRBJ2-7; D perhaps matches TRBD2 (5 bases). The germline CDR1 and CDR2 sequences are SNHLY and FYNNEI. Trimming left V 9 bases short and J 6 bases short, with 12 bases between. CDR3 length: 11 amino acids. This CDR3 reads CASTSEGEQYF. CDR3 nucleotides: TGTGCCAGTACTTCCGAGGGCGAGCAGTACTTC. The complete variable domain, with remaining parts taken from reference TRBV2 and TRBJ2-7, reads EPEVTQTPSHQVTQMGQEVILRCVPISNHLYFYWYRQILGQKVEFLVSFYNNEISEKSEIFDDQFSVERPDGSNFTLKIRSTKLEDSAMYFCASTSEGEQYFGPGTRLTVT.

This clone has more than one count but fewer than ten. V is TRBV7-6 and J is TRBJ1-6; D remains unclear. This CDR3 has 16 amino acids. Trimming stripped 2 bases from V and 0 bases from J, with 8 bases between. Germline V gene sequence: CDR1 SGHVS, CDR2 FNYEAQ. CDR3 loop: CASSLRESSYNSPLHF. CDR3 sequence (DNA): TGTGCCAGCAGCTTACGCGAGAGCTCCTATAATTCACCCCTCCACTTT.

This chain links TRBV6-6 with TRBJ2-7; unclear D gene. CDR1 MNHNY and CDR2 SVGAGI come from the germline V gene (reference sequence). The CDR3 is 11 amino acids. Trimming took off 5 bases at V and 2 bases at J, with 4 bases between the two ends. CDR3 sequence reads: CASSTTYEQYF. CDR3 DNA sequence: TGTGCCAGCAGTACAACCTACGAGCAGTACTTC.

The chain uses TRBV10-1 and TRBJ1-1; weak D call: TRBD1 (5 bases). Between the trimmed V and J ends, which lost 5 bases and 1 base, there was a span of 11 bases. Germline CDR1 and CDR2: WNHNN and SYGVQD (reference sequence). The CDR3 is 14 residues long. The CDR3 reads CASSPGTSNTEAFF. CDR3 DNA sequence: TGCGCCAGCAGTCCCGGGACTTCGAACACTGAAGCTTTCTTT.

The chain links TRBV7-2 to TRBJ2-5; 8 bases map to TRBD2. V lost 6 bases to trimming and J lost 1 base; unmatched junction nucleotides: 10. Germline V CDR1 and CDR2: SGHTA, FQGNSA. CDR3 length: 16 residues. The CDR3 loop reads CASSPPQRGIQETQYF. CDR3 nucleotide sequence: TGTGCCAGCAGTCCCCCACAGCGGGGGATCCAAGAGACCCAGTACTTC.

The chain carries TRBV6-5 and TRBJ2-7, with 8 bases matching TRBD2. In germline, CDR1 is MNHEY, CDR2 SVGAGI. The CDR3 runs to 13 residues. V lost 6 bases, J lost 3 bases, and 4 bases stayed unmatched. CDR3 nucleotides: TGTGCCAGCAGATGGAGCGGGGGCTACGAGCAGTACTTC. Translated: CASRWSGGYEQYF.

The chain is built from TRBV7-9 and TRBJ2-1; 10 nucleotides match TRBD2. Per the germline V gene, CDR1 is SEHNR and CDR2 is FQNEAQ (reference sequence). The ends lost 3 bases at V and 4 bases at J; junction bases unmatched: 3. This CDR3 is 15 amino acids long. The CDR3 DNA follows: TGTGCCAGCAGCTTGGGTAGCGGGAGGTACAATGAGCAGTTCTTC. Residues: CASSLGSGRYNEQFF.

The rearrangement joins TRBV28 to TRBJ2-3; perhaps TRBD2 as D (5 bases). This CDR3 spans 14 amino acids. V lost 4 bases to trimming and J lost 0 bases, with 8 bases between them. CDR1 is MDHEN, CDR2 SYDVKM, per germline. The DNA of the CDR3 is TGTGCCAGCAGTTCCAGCGGAAGCACAGATACGCAGTATTTT. Protein: CASSSSGSTDTQYF.

The chain joins TRBV2 to TRBJ2-7; 9 bases agree with TRBD2. V trimming: 7 bases; J trimming: 2 bases; junction bases outside the gene matches: 12. CDR1 is SNHLY, CDR2 FYNNEI, per germline. The CDR3 length is 16 residues. The CDR3 sequence is CASMQNLAGRTYEQYF. For the CDR3, the DNA is TGTGCCAGCATGCAGAATCTAGCGGGACGAACCTACGAGCAGTACTTC.

The chain recombines TRBV30 with TRBJ1-3; maybe TRBD1 (5 bases). Germline CDR1 reads GTSNPN; CDR2 reads SVGIG (reference sequence). Trimming shortened V by 0 bases and J by 4 bases, and 10 bases separated the two germline ends. This CDR3 comprises 14 residues. CDR3 nucleotide sequence: TGTGCCTGGAGTGTCGGGACTTACGGAAACACCATATATTTT. Its protein is CAWSVGTYGNTIYF.

The gene calls are TRBV12-3 or TRBV12-4 and TRBJ1-4, with D hard to call. This CDR3 comprises 12 residues. V was cut by 8 bases and J by 4 bases, with 8 bases left in between. For the CDR3, the DNA is TGTGCCAGCTCCGGTTTTAATGAAAAACTGTTTTTT. Translated, it gives CASSGFNEKLFF.

The chain couples TRBV27 to TRBJ2-3; 8 nucleotides agree with TRBD1. V shed 5 bases, J shed 1 base, and the junction held 5 bases outside the gene matches. Per the germline V gene, CDR1 is MNHEY and CDR2 is SMNVEV (reference sequence). This CDR3 has 15 amino acids. In DNA, the CDR3 is TGTGCCAGCAGTAGGACAGGGAGACGCACAGATACGCAGTATTTT. Its translation is CASSRTGRRTDTQYF.

The chain carries TRBV7-2 and TRBJ1-3, with D maybe TRBD1 (5 bases). Germline V lookup: CDR1 SGHTA, CDR2 FQGNSA. Trimming removed 4 bases from V and 0 bases from J, with 7 bases in between. There are 14 residues in the CDR3. CDR3 region: CASSSDNSGNTIYF. For the CDR3, the DNA is TGTGCCAGCAGCTCGGACAACTCTGGAAACACCATATATTTT.

This clone was observed once. The junction departs from germline at one end; a sequencing error may be responsible. The chain joins TRBV4-2 to TRBJ1-2; no clear D. This CDR3 spans 14 amino acids. Germline lookup yields CDR1 LGHNA and CDR2 YNFKEQ. The DNA of the CDR3 is TGTGCCAGCAGTCAAGGCGGGATGAACTATGGCTACACCTTC. This translates into CASSQGGMNYGYTF.

The rearrangement joins TRBV27 to TRBJ1-1; maybe TRBD1 (5 bases). Trimming cost V 2 bases and J 5 bases, with 12 bases left between them. The CDR3 has 14 amino acids. CDR1 and CDR2 from the germline V gene are MNHEY and SMNVEV (reference sequence). CDR3 amino acids: CASSLRRGITEAFF. CDR3 DNA: TGTGCCAGCAGTTTACGGCGGGGGATAACTGAAGCTTTCTTT.

J is TRBJ2-1 and V is TRBV28, with TRBD1 as a possible D gene (5 bases). Germline loops: CDR1 MDHEN, CDR2 SYDVKM. The CDR3 length is 12 residues. V was cut by 4 bases and J by 10 bases, with 11 bases left in between. For the CDR3, the DNA is TGTGCCAGCAGTTCTAGGGGTAGCGAGCAGTTCTTC. Protein product: CASSSRGSEQFF.

The chain combines TRBV9 with TRBJ2-3, with 9 bases that match TRBD2. The CDR3 loop spans 16 amino acids. The trim removed 1 base at V and 2 bases at J, leaving 5 bases unmatched. Germline CDR1 and CDR2: SGDLS and YYNGEE. The CDR3 coding sequence is TGTGCCAGCAGCGTACCCGCGGGAGGGCCCACAGATACGCAGTATTTT. Protein sequence: CASSVPAGGPTDTQYF. Based on the CDR3 plus reference TRBV9 and TRBJ2-3, the full variable domain is DSGVTQTPKHLITATGQRVTLRCSPRSGDLSVYWYQQSLDQGLQFLIQYYNGEERAKGNILERFSAQQFPDLHSELNLSSLELGDSALYFCASSVPAGGPTDTQYFGPGTRLTVL.

The chain has TRBV28 and TRBJ2-4; D perhaps matches TRBD2 (6 bases). The CDR3 sequence is 16 residues long. V was clipped by 3 bases and J by 0 bases, with 12 bases between them. Per the germline V gene, CDR1 is MDHEN and CDR2 is SYDVKM. CDR3 coding DNA: TGTGCCAGCAGTTTCAGGACTATCTTAGCCAAAAACATTCAGTACTTC. The encoded protein is CASSFRTILAKNIQYF.

The CDR3 reads CASSIGGTGPLYGYTF. The CDR3 region has the DNA TGTGCCAGCAGCATCGGCGGGACAGGCCCTCTCTATGGCTACACCTTC. The V and J genes are TRBV11-3 and TRBJ1-2, with 8 bases aligning to TRBD1. Germline CDR1 and CDR2: SGHNT and YENEEA. This CDR3 comprises 16 residues. Unmatched junction bases numbered 12, after V lost 5 bases and J lost 4 bases.

As DNA, the CDR3 is TGTGCCAGCAAGAATGTACCGGGACAGAATCAGCCCCAGCATTTT. Encoded protein: CASKNVPGQNQPQHF. This chain links TRBV19 with TRBJ1-5; TRBD1 matches at 7 bases. This CDR3 is 15 amino acids long. Germline CDR1 reads LNHDA; CDR2 reads SQIVND (reference sequence). The junction had 12 bases not matched to a gene; V was cut back by 9 bases and J by 4 bases.

The chain combines TRBV5-4 with TRBJ2-3; tentative D call: TRBD2 (6 bases). Germline V gene data show CDR1 as SGHNT and CDR2 as YYREEE (reference sequence). V lost 5 bases to trimming and J lost 5 bases, with 24 bases between them. The CDR3 is 17 amino acids. The CDR3 DNA reads as TGTGCCAGCAGTTCTGGCGTCCTGCGGGATTACGGAGATACGCAGTATTTT. Amino acid sequence: CASSSGVLRDYGDTQYF.